This is a list of T cell receptor beta chains from one sample in a study of T cell responses to AZD1222 COVID-19 vaccine. TCRdb's table, derived via immunoSEQ multiplex PCR, lists solely in-frame clones and lacks some. The sample yields around 78,000 clones, nearly 90% seen once. Material: peripheral blood, obtained on day 0 of MenACWY control vaccination. These TCRs come from an adult in good health. The CDR3 runs from the conserved cysteine through the conserved F or W. A D gene is named only where the DNA matches it firmly. Some rows have no size entry. The others give once, few or many, or a class for an expanded clone.

V	J	size	D	DNA	CDR3
TRBV7-6	TRBJ2-3	once	NA	TGTGCCAGCAGCTTCCTGGGGGGGCGGGGGACGGATACGCAGTATTTT	CASSFLGGRGTDTQYF
TRBV20-1	TRBJ2-7	NA	NA	TGCAGTGCCAGGAGTCACGAGCAGTACTTC	CSARSHEQYF
TRBV15	TRBJ1-5	NA	TRBD1	TGTGCCACCAGCAGAGATCGACAGGGCGCTCAGCCCCAGCATTTT	CATSRDRQGAQPQHF
TRBV5-1	TRBJ1-5	NA	NA	TGCGCCAGCAGCCCCGACAGTGTAAGCAATCAGCCCCAGCATTTT	CASSPDSVSNQPQHF
TRBV2	TRBJ1-1	NA	NA	TGTGCCAGCAACCAGCACCCCGGTATGAACACTGAAGCTTTCTTT	CASNQHPGMNTEAFF
TRBV19	TRBJ1-5	once	TRBD1	TGTGCCAGTAGTATTGTAGGGGGCGGGCAGCCCCAGCATTTT	CASSIVGGGQPQHF
TRBV7-9	TRBJ1-2	NA	NA	TGTGCCAGCAGCTTAGACCAGTGGTATGGCTACACCTTC	CASSLDQWYGYTF
TRBV19	TRBJ1-2	once	NA	TGTGCCAGTGGAGGTGGAAATGGCTACACCTTC	CASGGGNGYTF
TRBV24-1	TRBJ2-7	NA	TRBD1	TGTGCCACCAGTGACCCTGGACAGGGTAACTACGAGCAGTACTTC	CATSDPGQGNYEQYF
TRBV25-1	TRBJ1-2	NA	TRBD1	TGTGCCAGCAGTGGGGGGGACAGAAGCTATGGCTACACCTTC	CASSGGDRSYGYTF
TRBV27	TRBJ2-7	NA	NA	TGTGCCAGCAGCGACCCTCGAGGGACGGACGAGCAGTACTTC	CASSDPRGTDEQYF
TRBV4-1	TRBJ2-3	NA	NA	TGCGCCAGCAGTCTTTCTTACCGGGGCAGGAGTAGCACAGATACGCAGTATTTT	CASSLSYRGRSSTDTQYF
TRBV19	TRBJ2-5	NA	NA	TGTGCCAGTAGCCCGGGACAATCTTTGGGGACCCAGTACTTC	CASSPGQSLGTQYF
TRBV9	TRBJ2-2	NA	TRBD1	TGTGCCAGCAGCTCGAGGGGGACCGGGACAGCGAACACCGGGGAGCTGTTTTTT	CASSSRGTGTANTGELFF
TRBV5-1	TRBJ2-1	NA	NA	TGCGCCAGCAGCTTGGGGGAGCGTGGGGCTAATGAGCAGTTCTTC	CASSLGERGANEQFF
TRBV30	TRBJ2-7	few	NA	TGTGCCTGGAGTGTACAGTCTTACCCGCGGGCTTGGGAGCAGTACTTC	CAWSVQSYPRAWEQYF
TRBV19	TRBJ1-2	NA	NA	TGTGCCAGTATAGGACATATCTATGGCTACACCTTC	CASIGHIYGYTF
TRBV7-8	TRBJ2-6	NA	NA	TGTGCCAGCAGCTTATTGGGGGGCGCACCTGGGGCCAACGTCCTGACTTTC	CASSLLGGAPGANVLTF
TRBV5-6	TRBJ1-2	NA	NA	TGTGCCAGCAGCAAGCTTGGGGAACAGGGACACGGCTACACCTTC	CASSKLGEQGHGYTF
TRBV7-3	TRBJ2-5	medium-sized	NA	TGTGCCAGCAGCTTACGAGAGGGTGAGACCCAGTACTTC	CASSLREGETQYF
TRBV9	TRBJ2-7	once	TRBD1	TGTGCCAGCAGCGTAGGGGACAGTTCCTACGAGCAGTACTTC	CASSVGDSSYEQYF
TRBV20-1	TRBJ1-5	NA	NA	TGCAGTGCTAGTCGTGGAGGGGCTCTCAATCAGCCCCAGCATTTT	CSASRGGALNQPQHF
TRBV7-2	TRBJ2-5	NA	TRBD2	TGTGCCAGCAGCCCGCTAGCGGGGGCCCCGAACCAAGAGACCCAGTACTTC	CASSPLAGAPNQETQYF
TRBV2	TRBJ2-2	NA	NA	TGTGCCGGGGGTCGGGGCACCGGGGAGCTGTTTTTT	CAGGRGTGELFF
TRBV7-8	TRBJ2-5	NA	TRBD2	TGTGCCAGCCGATCGGCGAGCGGGGGTGCACGGGAGACCCAGTACTTC	CASRSASGGARETQYF
TRBV28	TRBJ1-6	NA	NA	TGTGCCAGCAGTCAAACCGGGACGGAGGCCGTCCCGTCACCCCTCCACTTT	CASSQTGTEAVPSPLHF
TRBV4-1	TRBJ1-5	once	NA	TGCGCCAGCAGCCAAGATGAGGTTCAGCCCCAGCATTTT	CASSQDEVQPQHF
TRBV29-1	TRBJ1-2	few	NA	TGCAGCGTTGAACAGGGGACCTATGGCTACACCTTC	CSVEQGTYGYTF
TRBV6-5	TRBJ1-2	NA	NA	NA	CASSSSGQGFKGYTF
TRBV4-3	TRBJ2-5	few	TRBD2	TGCGCCAGCAGCCAAGACATCGGGACTAGCGCACAAGAGACCCAGTACTTC	CASSQDIGTSAQETQYF
TRBV7-6	TRBJ2-3	NA	NA	TGTGCCAGCAGCTTAGCTGGAGGGATGGGATTGGCAGATACGCAGTATTTT	CASSLAGGMGLADTQYF
TRBV11-3	TRBJ1-5	NA	TRBD1	TGTGCCGCCAACCCTGGGACAGGCATAACTAATCAGCCCCAGCATTTT	CAANPGTGITNQPQHF
TRBV7-3	TRBJ1-1	NA	TRBD1	TGTGCCAGCAGCTTAACGTTCGGGACAGCTGAAGCTTTCTTT	CASSLTFGTAEAFF
TRBV6-4	TRBJ1-3	NA	TRBD1	TGTGCCAGCTCTCCTCGGGACAGGGGTAGAAACACCATATATTTT	CASSPRDRGRNTIYF
TRBV7-9	TRBJ1-6	NA	NA	TGTGCCAGCAGCCCTGAGGCACTAATATCCTCACCCCTCCACTTT	CASSPEALISSPLHF
TRBV6-5	TRBJ2-7	NA	NA	TGTGCCAGCAGTTACTTACAGGGTAATTCCGAGCAGTACTTC	CASSYLQGNSEQYF
TRBV10-3	TRBJ1-4	NA	NA	TGTGCCTCCCACCGGGGGCTAGGGGAAAAACTGTTTTTT	CASHRGLGEKLFF
TRBV4-3	TRBJ1-1	NA	NA	TGCGCCAGCAGCCAAGTGTTGGGGCAAATAATGAACACTGAAGCTTTCTTT	CASSQVLGQIMNTEAFF
TRBV9	TRBJ1-1	NA	TRBD1	TGTGCCGAACGAATGGACAGGAGGGGGACTGAAGCTTTCTTT	CAERMDRRGTEAFF
TRBV9	TRBJ2-5	once	TRBD2	TGTGCCAGCAGCGGAGGCCTCTGGGGGGGTGGGCAAGAGACCCAGTACTTC	CASSGGLWGGGQETQYF